This T cell receptor beta chain was recorded in a study of a mutant IDH1 vaccine in newly diagnosed glioma. Turning to the study itself: Previous care, which was radiotherapy, temozolomide, or both, most often involved both.

Time point denoted: baseline, week 1 (first vaccination visit). Treatment noted: pre-vaccination baseline after standard-of-care therapy. The CDR3 spans 14 residues. CDR1 is SNHLY and CDR2 is FYNNEI in the germline V gene. Deletions cut 6 bases from V and 4 bases from J, with 14 bases between. Profiled with immunoSEQ multiplex PCR; TCRdb holds only in-frame clones, not every one. The table shows 90,000 to 100,000 clones, with over 85% occurring only once. The V gene is TRBV2, the J gene TRBJ2-3; possibly TRBD1 for D (5 bases). The TCR comes from a woman aged 50 to 60 with glioma. Source: PBMCs, taken from a glioma patient treated with radiotherapy, temozolomide or both. CDR3 amino acids: CASSDQGPPDTQYF. The CDR3 nucleotides are TGTGCCAGCAGCGATCAGGGTCCCCCAGATACGCAGTATTTT.